Shown below are 30 T cell receptor beta chains from a single sample sequenced in a study of blood T cell repertoires in COVID-19. Method: immunoSEQ multiplex PCR; TCRdb's copy keeps in-frame clones and lacks some. This sample has fewer than 450,000 clones, with around 90% found just once. Sequenced: PBMCs or T cells enriched from blood (not recorded which). All receptors come from a woman aged 18-29 years who had recovered from COVID-19.

The rearrangement joins TRBV30 to TRBJ1-6, with 7 bases aligning to TRBD1. V lost 1 base and J lost 15; bases outside the gene matches: 9. Germline loops: CDR1 GTSNPN, CDR2 SVGIG (reference sequence). CDR3 length equals 13 residues. CDR3 DNA: TGTGCCTGGAGTGCCGACAGGGCCCTATTCCTCCACTTT. It codes for CAWSADRALFLHF.

The rearrangement links TRBV3-1 (or the pseudogene TRBV3-2) to TRBJ1-5; 10 nucleotides line up with TRBD1. The germline V gene has CDR1 LGHDT and CDR2 YNNKEL (reference sequence). The CDR3 extends over 15 amino acids. J lost 5 bases, V lost 1 base, and 2 bases had no gene match. CDR3 DNA: TGTGCCAGCAGCCAAGGGGACAGGGGACATCAGCCCCAGCATTTT. It translates to CASSQGDRGHQPQHF.

The chain uses TRBV5-4 and TRBJ2-1; possibly TRBD1 for D (5 bases). CDR1 is SGHNT and CDR2 is YYREEE in the germline V gene (reference sequence). Deletions cut 4 bases from V and 4 bases from J, with 9 bases between. This CDR3 spans 13 amino acids. The CDR3 sequence: CASSPPGYNEQFF. The CDR3, as DNA: TGTGCCAGCAGCCCCCCAGGGTACAATGAGCAGTTCTTC.

The chain is built from TRBV9 and TRBJ2-3; 14 positions match TRBD2. V was clipped by 2 bases and J by 4 bases; unmatched bases: 0. Looked up from germline, CDR1 is SGDLS and CDR2 is YYNGEE. CDR3 length: 15 amino acids. CDR3 region: CASSVTSGRADTQYF. As DNA, the CDR3 is TGTGCCAGCAGCGTGACTAGCGGGAGGGCAGATACGCAGTATTTT. Full variable domain (remainder filled in from reference TRBV9 and TRBJ2-3): DSGVTQTPKHLITATGQRVTLRCSPRSGDLSVYWYQQSLDQGLQFLIQYYNGEERAKGNILERFSAQQFPDLHSELNLSSLELGDSALYFCASSVTSGRADTQYFGPGTRLTVL.

The chain links TRBV7-3 to TRBJ1-6; tentatively, D is TRBD1 (5 bases). From germline, CDR1 is SGHTA and CDR2 FQGTGA. V lost 5 bases to trimming and J lost 10 bases, with 15 bases between them. This CDR3 is built from 14 residues. The CDR3 DNA sequence: TGTGCCAGCAGCAAGGGGTTCGGCGGATCACCCCTCCACTTT. It encodes CASSKGFGGSPLHF.

This chain uses TRBV19 with TRBJ2-2, with D possibly being TRBD2 (5 bases). The CDR3 totals 24 residues. V lost 6 bases and J 4 bases, leaving 42 bases between the germline ends. Germline assignment: CDR1 LNHDA and CDR2 SQIVND (reference sequence). CDR3 in amino acids: CASSPFGRLPLYANGIILTGELFF. CDR3 in DNA: TGTGCCAGTAGCCCATTCGGACGACTCCCTCTTTACGCGAACGGGATTATCCTCACCGGGGAGCTGTTTTTT.

This clone was observed a single time. The genes are TRBV24-1 and TRBJ1-2; 8 bases map to TRBD1. The CDR3 is made up of 16 amino acids. V was pared by 3 bases and J by 3 bases, with 8 bases of the junction left unmatched. Germline V gene sequence: CDR1 KGHDR, CDR2 SFDVKD. The CDR3 sequence: CATSDNRGTGYYGYTF. In nucleotides, the CDR3 is TGTGCCACCAGTGATAACAGGGGGACCGGGTACTATGGCTACACCTTC.

The chain uses TRBV28 and TRBJ2-2; 9 bases line up with TRBD1. V was pared by 6 bases and J by 1 base, with 12 bases of the junction left unmatched. The CDR3 extends over 18 amino acids. The V gene's germline CDR1 is MDHEN and CDR2 SYDVKM. The CDR3 region is CASSPLVLGQGNTGELFF. The CDR3, as DNA: TGTGCCAGCAGCCCCCTGGTGTTGGGACAGGGGAACACCGGGGAGCTGTTTTTT.

The chain links TRBV3-1 (or the pseudogene TRBV3-2) to TRBJ1-2; D may be TRBD1 (5 bases). Trimming pared 4 bases from V and 3 bases from J, leaving 9 bases between. The CDR3 covers 13 residues. CDR1 and CDR2 (germline): LGHDT, YNNKEL (reference sequence). The CDR3 region is CASSPTVDYGYTF. CDR3 nucleotides: TGTGCCAGCAGCCCGACAGTGGACTATGGCTACACCTTC.

V gene TRBV6-4 combines with J gene TRBJ1-1, with 7 bases matching TRBD1. The V segment lost 6 bases and the J segment 0 bases; nucleotides outside the gene matches: 1. Germline assignment: CDR1 MRHNA and CDR2 SNTAGT. CDR3 length: 13 residues. The CDR3 loop reads CASRQGVNTEAFF. For the CDR3, the DNA is TGTGCCAGCAGGCAGGGGGTGAACACTGAAGCTTTCTTT.

The gene calls are TRBV27 and TRBJ2-3, with a tentative D call TRBD2 (6 bases). This CDR3 is built from 14 residues. V was shortened by 5 bases and J by 4 bases, with 13 bases between the two germline ends. From germline, CDR1 is MNHEY and CDR2 SMNVEV (reference sequence). The CDR3 is CASSPRTGADTQYF. The CDR3 nucleotides read TGTGCCAGCAGTCCCAGGACGGGGGCAGATACGCAGTATTTT.

The chain uses TRBV5-1 and TRBJ2-7; D call uncertain. Trimming shortened V by 4 bases and J by 0 bases, and 14 bases separated the two germline ends. Per germline, CDR1 SGHRS and CDR2 YFSETQ. This CDR3 contains 15 residues. The CDR3 DNA sequence: TGCGCCAGCAGCGCCGGAACAGTTAGCTCCTACGAGCAGTACTTC. This codes for CASSAGTVSSYEQYF.

This clone was seen more than once but under ten times. The chain recombines TRBV12-5 with TRBJ2-2; D gene unclear. The CDR3 totals 14 residues. Trimming left V 1 base short and J 3 bases short, with 6 bases between. The germline CDR1 and CDR2 sequences are LGHNT and FRNRAP. CDR3 DNA sequence: TGTGCTAGTGGTTTGGGGCTGGACACCGGGGAGCTGTTTTTT. Its translation: CASGLGLDTGELFF.

This chain connects TRBV2 to TRBJ1-2; possible D gene TRBD1, 6 bases. V lost 6 bases and J lost 2, with 19 bases in between. The CDR3 sequence is 16 residues long. Germline CDR1 and CDR2: SNHLY and FYNNEI. This CDR3 is CASRGFPGQENYGYTF. In DNA form, the CDR3 reads TGTGCCAGCAGGGGGTTCCCGGGACAAGAAAACTATGGCTACACCTTC.

The CDR3 sequence is CASSAVGDRATYEQYF. CDR3 DNA sequence: TGTGCCAGCAGTGCCGTCGGGGACAGAGCTACCTACGAGCAGTACTTC. V gene TRBV6-1 combines with J gene TRBJ2-7; 7 nucleotides align to TRBD1. V lost 4 bases to trimming and J lost 2 bases; unmatched junction nucleotides: 11. Per the germline V gene, CDR1 is MNHNS and CDR2 is SASEGT. The CDR3 is 16 amino acids.

The chain is built from TRBV4-1 and TRBJ2-1; 9 positions agree with TRBD2. Germline CDR1 and CDR2: MGHRA and YSYEKL. The J segment lost 8 bases and the V segment lost 3 bases, leaving 14 bases of the junction unmatched. This CDR3 region has 17 residues. The CDR3 loop is CASSHPGTSTKGHEQFF. DNA of the CDR3: TGCGCCAGCAGCCATCCTGGGACTAGCACCAAAGGTCATGAGCAGTTCTTC.

CDR3 amino acids: CASSRTGIYGYTF. The CDR3 coding sequence is TGTGCCAGCAGTCGGACAGGGATCTATGGCTACACCTTC. The chain couples TRBV27 to TRBJ1-2, with 8 bases fitting TRBD1. Per the germline V gene, CDR1 is MNHEY and CDR2 is SMNVEV (reference sequence). V was pared by 5 bases and J by 4 bases, with 3 bases of the junction left unmatched. The CDR3 loop spans 13 amino acids.

This CDR3 is CASSQGQENTEAFF. CDR3 coding DNA: TGTGCCAGCAGCCAGGGACAGGAGAACACTGAAGCTTTCTTT. The J gene is TRBJ1-1, the V gene TRBV5-5; 8 bases align to TRBD1. Germline V gene lookup returns CDR1 SGHKS and CDR2 YYEKEE (reference sequence). With V trimmed by 4 bases and J by 1 base, 3 bases remained unmatched. This CDR3 spans 14 amino acids.

The rearrangement uses TRBV6-1 and TRBJ2-5, with D unclear. Germline V gene lookup returns CDR1 MNHNS and CDR2 SASEGT. This CDR3 region has 16 residues. Trimming took off 0 bases at V and 1 base at J, with 12 bases between the two ends. The CDR3 here is CASSEAFLTPQETQYF. As DNA, the CDR3 is TGTGCCAGCAGTGAAGCGTTTTTGACACCCCAAGAGACCCAGTACTTC.

The rearrangement links TRBV2 to TRBJ1-2; TRBD1 agrees at 9 bases. V lost 3 bases and J lost 8; bases outside the gene matches: 7. The CDR3 loop spans 14 amino acids. Germline V gene data show CDR1 as SNHLY and CDR2 as FYNNEI. CDR3 DNA sequence: TGTGCCAGCAGTGACAGGACAGGGGCAGGAGGCTACACCTTC. It codes for CASSDRTGAGGYTF.

The chain joins TRBV13 to TRBJ2-3; 11 nucleotides line up with TRBD2. The CDR3 is 19 residues long. J lost 0 bases, V lost 6 bases, and 14 bases had no gene match. Germline V gives CDR1 PRHDT, CDR2 FYEKMQ (reference sequence). The DNA of the CDR3 is TGTGCCAGCAGAAGAGTGGTTAGCGGGGGGGAACCTAGCACAGATACGCAGTATTTT. Translating gives CASRRVVSGGEPSTDTQYF.

The chain is built from TRBV18 and TRBJ2-1, with D possibly matching TRBD1 (6 bases). The CDR3 has 14 residues. From germline, CDR1 is KGHSH and CDR2 LQKENI. Trimming cost V 3 bases and J 6 bases, with 12 bases left between them. The chain's CDR3 is CASSPQLGGNEQFF. The CDR3 nucleotides are TGTGCCAGCTCACCTCAGTTAGGGGGCAATGAGCAGTTCTTC. Based on the CDR3 plus reference TRBV18 and TRBJ2-1, the full variable domain is NAGVMQNPRHLVRRRGQEARLRCSPMKGHSHVYWYRQLPEEGLKFMVYLQKENIIDESGMPKERFSAEFPKEGPSILRIQQVVRGDSAAYFCASSPQLGGNEQFFGPGTRLTVL.

The chain employs TRBV5-1 and TRBJ2-1; TRBD1 agrees at 9 bases. The CDR3 contains 15 residues. CDR1 is SGHRS, CDR2 YFSETQ, per germline. J gave up 6 bases and V 4 bases, and 8 bases lay outside the gene matches. The CDR3 protein is CASSAVGQGGNEQFF. CDR3 sequence (DNA): TGCGCCAGCAGCGCCGTGGGACAGGGCGGCAATGAGCAGTTCTTC.

The CDR3 DNA follows: TGTGCCAGCAGCCAACACGGACAGGGTATCCCGTTCTTC. Protein product: CASSQHGQGIPFF. The chain has TRBV3-1 (or the pseudogene TRBV3-2) and TRBJ2-1, with TRBD1 identical over 8 bases. The CDR3 runs 13 residues. Per germline, CDR1 LGHDT and CDR2 YNNKEL (reference sequence). With V trimmed by 2 bases and J by 15 bases, 9 bases remained unmatched.

The chain links TRBV6-1 to TRBJ2-6; D may be TRBD1 (6 bases). V shed 1 base and J shed 3 bases, with 7 bases lying between them. CDR3 length: 15 amino acids. Germline values: CDR1 MNHNS, CDR2 SASEGT. The CDR3: CASSEEGVGANVLTF. The CDR3 DNA reads as TGTGCCAGCAGTGAAGAGGGGGTTGGGGCCAACGTCCTGACTTTC.

The chain joins TRBV7-2 to TRBJ1-2, with 9 bases aligning to TRBD1. This CDR3 spans 14 amino acids. CDR1 and CDR2 from the germline V gene are SGHTA and FQGNSA. The V and J ends lost 5 bases and 7 bases, in that order; junction bases with no gene match: 8. The DNA of the CDR3 is TGTGCCAGCAGCCCTGACAGGGGGAGTCTTGGCTACACCTTC. Translated: CASSPDRGSLGYTF.

This clone was seen only a few times. The chain combines TRBV3-1 (or the pseudogene TRBV3-2) with TRBJ1-2; 7 bases fit TRBD1. The CDR3 contains 18 residues. V lost 0 bases, J lost 2 bases, and 12 bases stayed unmatched. Germline values: CDR1 LGHDT, CDR2 YNNKEL (reference sequence). The CDR3 protein is CASSQEFIEKGQNYGYTF. The CDR3 nucleotides are TGTGCCAGCAGCCAAGAATTCATTGAGAAGGGACAGAACTATGGCTACACCTTC.

The chain joins TRBV6-1 to TRBJ2-2; D may be TRBD2 (7 bases). There are 15 residues in the CDR3. The ends were cut back, 1 base at V and 6 bases at J, with 12 bases in the middle. Germline values: CDR1 MNHNS, CDR2 SASEGT. For the CDR3, the DNA is TGTGCCAGCAGTGAAGAGGAGGGGGGGGCCGGGGAGCTGTTTTTT. Amino acid sequence: CASSEEEGGAGELFF.

The chain combines TRBV7-2 with TRBJ2-1; the match to TRBD2 covers 9 bases. This CDR3 is built from 18 residues. Germline trimming cut 1 base from V and 8 bases from J; bases unmatched to any gene: 15. The germline V gene encodes CDR1 SGHTA and CDR2 FQGNSA. Here the CDR3 reads CASSLEASGDRFVDEQFF. CDR3 DNA: TGTGCCAGCAGCTTAGAGGCTAGCGGGGATAGATTTGTCGATGAGCAGTTCTTC. The whole variable domain, remainder taken from reference TRBV7-2 and TRBJ2-1, is GAGVSQSPSNKVTEKGKDVELRCDPISGHTALYWYRQSLGQGLEFLIYFQGNSAPDKSGLPSDRFSAERTGGSVSTLTIQRTQQEDSAVYLCASSLEASGDRFVDEQFFGPGTRLTVL.

As to this clone: The junction departs from germline at one end; a sequencing error may be responsible. The chain joins TRBV7-7 to TRBJ2-3; TRBD2 matches 8 bases. From germline, CDR1 is SSHAT and CDR2 FNYEAQ (reference sequence). The CDR3 totals 15 residues. The CDR3 here is CASSYRGGYTDTQYF. The CDR3, as DNA: TGTGCTAGCAGCTATCGCGGGGGGTACACAGATACGCAGTATTTT.